This passage covers 26 T cell receptor beta chains from one sample sequenced in a study of blood T cell repertoires in COVID-19. The assay was immunoSEQ multiplex PCR, and TCRdb's table has in-frame clones only and misses some. In the table there are 90,000 to 150,000 clones, around 91% of which are singletons. Sequenced: peripheral blood. The origin of the receptors is a man aged 70-80 years with active or convalescent COVID-19.

This clone was observed once. The rearrangement joins TRBV16 to TRBJ2-1, with 8 bases that match TRBD2. The CDR3 covers 15 residues. Per germline, CDR1 KGHSY and CDR2 FQNENV. The junction had 4 bases not matched to a gene; V was cut back by 2 bases and J by 4 bases. CDR3 region: CASSQGAGGYNEQFF. In DNA form, the CDR3 reads TGTGCCAGCAGCCAAGGTGCGGGAGGATACAATGAGCAGTTCTTC.

The rearrangement joins TRBV19 to TRBJ2-1; TRBD2 agrees at 13 bases. Unmatched junction bases numbered 8, after V lost 3 bases and J lost 9 bases. Looked up from germline, CDR1 is LNHDA and CDR2 is SQIVND (reference sequence). This CDR3 has 16 residues. The CDR3 loop is CASSMGLAGLLSEQFF. Here the CDR3 DNA reads TGTGCCAGTAGTATGGGACTAGCGGGGCTACTGAGTGAGCAGTTCTTC.

This rearrangement joins TRBV18 to TRBJ2-1; D perhaps matches TRBD1 (6 bases). This CDR3 has 15 residues. Trimming shortened V by 3 bases and J by 6 bases, and 15 bases separated the two germline ends. The germline gives CDR1 KGHSH, CDR2 LQKENI. The CDR3 coding sequence is TGTGCCAGCTCACCCGGGCAGGGGACGGGCAATGAGCAGTTCTTC. This codes for CASSPGQGTGNEQFF.

The chain employs TRBV30 and TRBJ1-4; D possibly corresponds to TRBD1 (5 bases). Germline V gene data show CDR1 as GTSNPN and CDR2 as SVGIG (reference sequence). The CDR3 has 17 amino acids. Deletions cut 7 bases from V and 3 bases from J, with 24 bases between. Here the CDR3 reads CASRRIAGGVANEKLFF. DNA of the CDR3: TGTGCCTCCAGAAGAATTGCGGGGGGTGTAGCTAATGAAAAACTGTTTTTT.

This chain joins TRBV11-2 and TRBJ2-3; 12 bases are a match to TRBD2. The germline V gene encodes CDR1 SGHAT and CDR2 FQNNGV. The CDR3 totals 17 residues. The ends lost 3 bases at V and 3 bases at J; junction bases unmatched: 7. The CDR3 sequence: CASSFLTSGRRTDTQYF. The CDR3 nucleotides read TGTGCCAGCAGCTTTTTGACTAGCGGGAGAAGAACAGATACGCAGTATTTT. The full variable domain, its missing parts supplied by reference TRBV11-2 and TRBJ2-3, is EAGVAQSPRYKIIEKRQSVAFWCNPISGHATLYWYQQILGQGPKLLIQFQNNGVVDDSQLPKDRFSAERLKGVDSTLKIQPAKLEDSAVYLCASSFLTSGRRTDTQYFGPGTRLTVL.

The chain combines TRBV5-4 with TRBJ2-5; tentative D call: TRBD2 (6 bases). The CDR3 has 16 residues. CDR1 is SGHNT and CDR2 is YYREEE in the germline V gene (reference sequence). V dropped 5 bases and J dropped 4 bases, with 21 bases sitting between them. In nucleotides, the CDR3 is TGTGCCAGCAGTTTTGGGGGGTCGGCCTGGCGAGAGACCCAGTACTTC. The encoded protein is CASSFGGSAWRETQYF.

V usage is TRBV7-2 and J usage is TRBJ2-3; 14 bases match TRBD2. The germline gives CDR1 SGHTA, CDR2 FQGNSA. CDR3 length: 16 residues. Losses at the gene ends were 2 bases for V and 6 bases for J; bases not matched to a gene: 4. The DNA for the CDR3 is TGTGCCAGCAGCTTAAGACTAGCGGGAGGGGTTGATACGCAGTATTTT. It specifies CASSLRLAGGVDTQYF.

The chain combines TRBV7-6 with TRBJ1-1, with 8 bases aligning to TRBD1. Germline V gene lookup returns CDR1 SGHVS and CDR2 FNYEAQ. The CDR3 totals 16 residues. Trimming removed 5 bases from V and 5 bases from J; junction bases left unmatched: 13. The CDR3 DNA reads TGTGCCAGCAGCAATATTTATCGAACAGGGGGTACTGAAGCTTTCTTT. This sequence encodes CASSNIYRTGGTEAFF.

This chain links TRBV28 with TRBJ2-1, with 8 bases that match TRBD2. Germline CDR1 MDHEN, CDR2 SYDVKM. Trimming cost V 10 bases and J 4 bases; bases outside gene matches: 6. The CDR3 is 13 residues long. The CDR3: CAIAAGAYNEQFF. The CDR3 coding sequence is TGTGCCATCGCAGCGGGAGCTTACAATGAGCAGTTCTTC. Full variable domain (remainder filled in from reference TRBV28 and TRBJ2-1): DVKVTQSSRYLVKRTGEKVFLECVQDMDHENMFWYRQDPGLGLRLIYFSYDVKMKEKGDIPEGYSVSREKKERFSLILESASTNQTSMYLCAIAAGAYNEQFFGPGTRLTVL.

V gene TRBV2 combines with J gene TRBJ2-7; 9 bases line up with TRBD2. Germline values: CDR1 SNHLY, CDR2 FYNNEI. Unmatched junction bases numbered 12, after V lost 7 bases and J lost 2 bases. The CDR3 is 16 residues long. The CDR3 region has the DNA TGTGCCAGCACACGAGACAGGACTAGCGAGACCTACGAGCAGTACTTC. It translates to CASTRDRTSETYEQYF.

V is TRBV28 and J is TRBJ1-4; maybe TRBD1 (5 bases). The germline V gene encodes CDR1 MDHEN and CDR2 SYDVKM. Trimming cost V 7 bases and J 7 bases, with 16 bases left between them. The CDR3 loop spans 14 amino acids. DNA for the CDR3: TGTGCCAGCAAGCCGGGGGGGGTCAGTGAAAAACTGTTTTTT. As protein: CASKPGGVSEKLFF.

The V call is TRBV11-2, the J call TRBJ1-3, with unresolved D. The CDR3 contains 15 residues. Germline V lookup: CDR1 SGHAT, CDR2 FQNNGV. The V end lost 5 bases, the J end lost 0 bases, and 11 bases lay between the germline ends. In DNA form, the CDR3 reads TGTGCCAGCAGCCCAGCGGGTAGCTCTGGAAACACCATATATTTT. As protein: CASSPAGSSGNTIYF.

The chain couples TRBV30 to TRBJ2-7, with TRBD2 matching 7 bases. V shed 1 base and J 4 bases; nucleotides not matched to a gene: 10. Germline loops: CDR1 GTSNPN, CDR2 SVGIG (reference sequence). The CDR3 is 15 residues long. CDR3 nucleotide sequence: TGTGCCTGGAGTGATGAAGGCGGGAGCTGGTACGAGCAGTACTTC. Translating it yields CAWSDEGGSWYEQYF.

The chain links TRBV19 to TRBJ2-2; no firm D call. The CDR3 sequence is 13 residues long. Trimming took 6 bases from V and 4 from J, leaving 9 bases between them. CDR1 is LNHDA, CDR2 SQIVND, per germline (reference sequence). CDR3 sequence reads: CASSTVVTGELFF. The CDR3, as DNA: TGTGCCAGTAGCACGGTAGTCACCGGGGAGCTGTTTTTT. The complete variable domain, with remaining parts taken from reference TRBV19 and TRBJ2-2, reads DGGITQSPKYLFRKEGQNVTLSCEQNLNHDAMYWYRQDPGQGLRLIYYSQIVNDFQKGDIAEGYSVSREKKESFPLTVTSAQKNPTAFYLCASSTVVTGELFFGEGSRLTVL.

This clone has just one count. The chain joins TRBV28 to TRBJ1-1; 10 nucleotides match TRBD1. J lost 2 bases, V lost 4 bases, and 1 base had no gene match. The CDR3 extends over 14 amino acids. Germline loops: CDR1 MDHEN, CDR2 SYDVKM. The CDR3 region has the DNA TGTGCCAGCAGTTCGACAGGGGGCAACACTGAAGCTTTCTTT. The encoded protein is CASSSTGGNTEAFF.

This clone was seen only a few times. The V gene is TRBV7-2, the J gene TRBJ1-4; D is possibly TRBD1 (6 bases). The germline gives CDR1 SGHTA, CDR2 FQGNSA. V was clipped by 6 bases and J by 8 bases, with 19 bases between them. The CDR3 sequence is 15 residues long. The CDR3 DNA is TGTGCCAGCAGTTTCCCGGGCATCACAGGGGAAAAACTGTTTTTT. It codes for CASSFPGITGEKLFF. Looking up the rest from reference TRBV7-2 and TRBJ1-4 gives the full variable domain: GAGVSQSPSNKVTEKGKDVELRCDPISGHTALYWYRQSLGQGLEFLIYFQGNSAPDKSGLPSDRFSAERTGGSVSTLTIQRTQQEDSAVYLCASSFPGITGEKLFFGSGTQLSVL.

The chain recombines TRBV27 with TRBJ1-2, with D tentatively TRBD1 (6 bases). CDR1 MNHEY and CDR2 SMNVEV come from the germline V gene (reference sequence). This CDR3 comprises 14 residues. Trimming left V 0 bases short and J 2 bases short, with 7 bases between. Written as DNA, the CDR3 is TGTGCCAGCAGTTTATCGAGGGGGAACTATGGCTACACCTTC. It is translated as CASSLSRGNYGYTF.

This chain joins TRBV7-2 and TRBJ2-1; the match to TRBD2 covers 8 bases. V shed 3 bases and J 2 bases; nucleotides not matched to a gene: 6. This CDR3 comprises 16 residues. Germline V gives CDR1 SGHTA, CDR2 FQGNSA. This CDR3 is CASSLLAGMAYNEQFF. CDR3 in DNA: TGTGCCAGCAGCTTGCTAGCGGGTATGGCCTACAATGAGCAGTTCTTC. The whole variable domain, filled in from reference TRBV7-2 and TRBJ2-1, reads GAGVSQSPSNKVTEKGKDVELRCDPISGHTALYWYRQSLGQGLEFLIYFQGNSAPDKSGLPSDRFSAERTGGSVSTLTIQRTQQEDSAVYLCASSLLAGMAYNEQFFGPGTRLTVL.

The chain uses TRBV4-2 and TRBJ1-6; D is possibly TRBD1 (6 bases). This CDR3 spans 20 amino acids. The germline V gene encodes CDR1 LGHNA and CDR2 YNFKEQ. V lost 0 bases and J 5 bases, leaving 23 bases between the germline ends. The CDR3 DNA sequence: TGTGCCAGCAGCCAAGAAATTGGGATGGGGGGGCCATCTCATAATTCACCCCTCCACTTT. Amino acid sequence: CASSQEIGMGGPSHNSPLHF.

The rearrangement links TRBV12-3 or TRBV12-4 to TRBJ2-3; 8 bases map to TRBD2. Trimming removed 7 bases from V and 7 bases from J; junction bases left unmatched: 7. The CDR3 runs to 13 residues. For the CDR3, the DNA is TGTGCCAGCAATCAAGCGGGAGCCCATACGCAGTATTTT. Its translation: CASNQAGAHTQYF.

In the case of this clone: In the same sample, other DNA sequences code for this CDR3. The chain recombines TRBV6-5 with TRBJ1-1, with D maybe TRBD1 (6 bases). V lost 5 bases and J lost 0, with 10 bases in between. CDR3 length: 14 residues. CDR1 is MNHEY and CDR2 is SVGAGI in the germline V gene. This chain's CDR3 is CASSPQGLNTEAFF. The DNA of the CDR3 is TGTGCCAGCAGTCCACAGGGTTTGAACACTGAAGCTTTCTTT.

The genes are TRBV5-1 and TRBJ2-7, with 8 bases lining up with TRBD1. J gave up 0 bases and V 4 bases, and 6 bases lay outside the gene matches. The CDR3 runs to 15 residues. The germline CDR1 and CDR2 sequences are SGHRS and YFSETQ. The CDR3, as DNA: TGCGCCAGCAGCCTGGGACAGGTCGGCTCCTACGAGCAGTACTTC. Translated, it gives CASSLGQVGSYEQYF.

The gene calls are TRBV6-5 and TRBJ2-7; 14 bases are shared with TRBD2. The CDR3 is 15 amino acids. CDR1 MNHEY and CDR2 SVGAGI come from the germline V gene. V lost 6 bases to trimming and J lost 3 bases; unmatched junction nucleotides: 4. CDR3 protein: CASSTGLAGGYEQYF. CDR3 DNA sequence: TGTGCCAGCAGCACTGGACTAGCGGGAGGCTACGAGCAGTACTTC.

This clone was detected only a few times. V and J are TRBV5-1 and TRBJ2-1; a possible D gene is TRBD2 (5 bases). CDR1 is SGHRS, CDR2 YFSETQ, per germline. This CDR3 has 16 amino acids. The V and J ends lost 3 bases and 0 bases respectively, with 13 bases between them. The DNA for the CDR3 is TGCGCCAGCAGCTCAGAACGGGGAAGCTCCTACAATGAGCAGTTCTTC. The encoded protein is CASSSERGSSYNEQFF.

The chain employs TRBV5-1 and TRBJ1-1; D remains ambiguous. Per the germline V gene, CDR1 is SGHRS and CDR2 is YFSETQ. Trimming removed 5 bases at V and 0 bases at J, with 14 bases between. CDR3 length: 15 amino acids. CDR3 in amino acids: CASRFLSGMNTEAFF. The CDR3 nucleotides read TGCGCCAGCAGGTTTTTGTCAGGCATGAACACTGAAGCTTTCTTT.

The rearrangement uses TRBV5-1 and TRBJ1-1; D not resolved. V was shortened by 0 bases and J by 1 base, with 7 bases between the two germline ends. The CDR3 length is 14 residues. Germline V gene sequence: CDR1 SGHRS, CDR2 YFSETQ. The CDR3 loop reads CASSLAPENTEAFF. The DNA of the CDR3 is TGCGCCAGCAGCTTGGCCCCAGAGAACACTGAAGCTTTCTTT.